This TCR beta chain was sequenced during a study of blood T cells in healthy people across ages. The CDR3 totals 16 residues. V was pared by 3 bases and J by 2 bases, with 18 bases between. Germline V gene data show CDR1 as DFQATT and CDR2 as SNEGSKA (reference sequence). Findings and limits, study-wide: Underestimates were what the diversity estimates from one million T cells were considered to be.

A second about 7 to 11 cycle PCR used barcoded and J-beta primers. Template switching added a 12-random-nucleotide identifier to every cDNA molecule. One entry per CDR3 protein results from TCRdb running MiXCR on the 5' RACE reads. The table includes 800,000 to 950,000 distinct CDR3 sequences, roughly 48% detected once. For this clonotype: The antigen is undetermined.

What was sequenced was blood. The sequence was collected from a man younger than 40 in good health. The gene calls are TRBV20-1 and TRBJ2-3; perhaps TRBD2 as D (6 bases). The CDR3 loop is CSARSRGATDTDTQYF. CDR3 DNA sequence: TGCAGTGCTAGGTCTCGCGGGGCAACTGACACAGATACGCAGTATTTT.